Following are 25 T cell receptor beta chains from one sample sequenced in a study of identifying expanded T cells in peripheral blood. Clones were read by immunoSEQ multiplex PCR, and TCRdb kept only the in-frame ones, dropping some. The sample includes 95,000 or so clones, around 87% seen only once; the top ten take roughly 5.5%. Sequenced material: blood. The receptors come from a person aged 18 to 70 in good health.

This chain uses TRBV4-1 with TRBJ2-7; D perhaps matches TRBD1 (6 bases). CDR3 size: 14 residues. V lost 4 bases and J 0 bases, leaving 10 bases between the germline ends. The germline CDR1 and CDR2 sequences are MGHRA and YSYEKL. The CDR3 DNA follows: TGCGCCAGCAGCCTAGGGGGAACCTCCTACGAGCAGTACTTC. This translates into CASSLGGTSYEQYF.

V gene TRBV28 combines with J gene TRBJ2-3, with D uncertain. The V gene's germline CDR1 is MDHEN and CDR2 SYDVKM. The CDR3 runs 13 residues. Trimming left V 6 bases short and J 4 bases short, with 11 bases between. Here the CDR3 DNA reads TGTGCCAGCAGGTCGGCCCAGTCAGATACGCAGTATTTT. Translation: CASRSAQSDTQYF.

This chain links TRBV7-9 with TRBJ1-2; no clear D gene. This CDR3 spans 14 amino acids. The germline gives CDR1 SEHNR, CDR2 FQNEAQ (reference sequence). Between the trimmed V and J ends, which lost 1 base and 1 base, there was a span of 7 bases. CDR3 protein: CASSLERFNYGYTF. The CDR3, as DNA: TGTGCCAGCAGCTTAGAGCGGTTTAACTATGGCTACACCTTC. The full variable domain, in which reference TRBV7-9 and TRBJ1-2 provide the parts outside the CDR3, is DTGVSQNPRHKITKRGQNVTFRCDPISEHNRLYWYRQTLGQGPEFLTYFQNEAQLEKSRLLSDRFSAERPKGSFSTLEIQRTEQGDSAMYLCASSLERFNYGYTFGSGTRLTVV.

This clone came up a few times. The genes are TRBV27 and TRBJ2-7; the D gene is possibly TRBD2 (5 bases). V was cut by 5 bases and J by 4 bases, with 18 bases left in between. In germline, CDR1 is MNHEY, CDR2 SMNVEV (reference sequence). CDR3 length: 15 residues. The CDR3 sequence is CASSLKKMRDYEQYF. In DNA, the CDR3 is TGTGCCAGCAGTCTGAAAAAGATGAGGGATTACGAGCAGTACTTC.

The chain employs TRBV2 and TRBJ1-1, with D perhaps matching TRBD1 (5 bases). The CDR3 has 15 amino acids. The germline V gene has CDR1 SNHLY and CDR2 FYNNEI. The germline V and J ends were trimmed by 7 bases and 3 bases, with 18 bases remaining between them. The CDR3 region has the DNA TGTGCCAGCAATTACCAGGGCATTAGATACACTGAAGCTTTCTTT. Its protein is CASNYQGIRYTEAFF. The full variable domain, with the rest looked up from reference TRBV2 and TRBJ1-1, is EPEVTQTPSHQVTQMGQEVILRCVPISNHLYFYWYRQILGQKVEFLVSFYNNEISEKSEIFDDQFSVERPDGSNFTLKIRSTKLEDSAMYFCASNYQGIRYTEAFFGQGTRLTVV.

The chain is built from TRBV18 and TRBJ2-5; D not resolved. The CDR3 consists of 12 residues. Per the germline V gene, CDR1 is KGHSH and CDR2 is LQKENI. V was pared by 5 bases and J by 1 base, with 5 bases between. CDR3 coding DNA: TGTGCCAGCTCAAGTCCCCAAGAGACCCAGTACTTC. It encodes CASSSPQETQYF.

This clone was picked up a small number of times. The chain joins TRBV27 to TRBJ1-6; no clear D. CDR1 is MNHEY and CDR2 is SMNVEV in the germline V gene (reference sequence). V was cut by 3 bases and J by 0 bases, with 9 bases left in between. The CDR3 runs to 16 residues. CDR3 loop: CASSFRRSSYNSPLHF. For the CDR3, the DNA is TGTGCCAGCAGTTTTAGGAGGAGCTCCTATAATTCACCCCTCCACTTT.

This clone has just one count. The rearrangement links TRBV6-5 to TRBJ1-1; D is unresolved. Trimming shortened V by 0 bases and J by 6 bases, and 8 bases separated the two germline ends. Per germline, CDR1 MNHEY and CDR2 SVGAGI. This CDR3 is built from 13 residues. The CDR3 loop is CASSYSGLAEAFF. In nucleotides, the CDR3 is TGTGCCAGCAGTTACTCGGGGTTAGCTGAAGCTTTCTTT.

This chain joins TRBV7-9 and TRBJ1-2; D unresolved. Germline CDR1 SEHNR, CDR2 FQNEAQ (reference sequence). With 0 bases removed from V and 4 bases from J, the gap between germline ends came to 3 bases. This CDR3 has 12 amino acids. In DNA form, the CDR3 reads TGTGCCAGCAGCTTAGCCAGCTATGGCTACACCTTC. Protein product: CASSLASYGYTF.

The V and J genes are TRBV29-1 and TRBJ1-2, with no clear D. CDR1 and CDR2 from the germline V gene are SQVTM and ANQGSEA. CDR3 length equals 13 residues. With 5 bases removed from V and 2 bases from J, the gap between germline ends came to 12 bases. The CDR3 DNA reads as TGCAGCGTTTCCCGGGCGGGAAACTATGGCTACACCTTC. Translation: CSVSRAGNYGYTF.

The CDR3: CATGDSNTDTQYF. In DNA form, the CDR3 reads TGTGCTACCGGGGACAGTAACACAGATACGCAGTATTTT. The genes are TRBV12-5 and TRBJ2-3, with TRBD1 identical over 7 bases. The CDR3 has 13 amino acids. The V and J ends lost 10 bases and 2 bases, in that order; junction bases with no gene match: 6. Germline CDR1 LGHNT, CDR2 FRNRAP.

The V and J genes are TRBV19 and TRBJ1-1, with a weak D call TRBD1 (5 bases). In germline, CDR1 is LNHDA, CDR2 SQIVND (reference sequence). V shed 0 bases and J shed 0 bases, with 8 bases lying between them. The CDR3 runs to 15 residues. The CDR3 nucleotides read TGTGCCAGTAGTATAGAGGGGGTGATGAACACTGAAGCTTTCTTT. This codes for CASSIEGVMNTEAFF.

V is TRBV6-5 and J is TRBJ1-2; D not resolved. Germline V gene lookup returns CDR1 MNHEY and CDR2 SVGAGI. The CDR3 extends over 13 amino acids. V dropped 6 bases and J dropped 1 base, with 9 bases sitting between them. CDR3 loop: CASRPTSNYGYTF. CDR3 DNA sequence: TGTGCCAGCAGACCTACAAGTAACTATGGCTACACCTTC.

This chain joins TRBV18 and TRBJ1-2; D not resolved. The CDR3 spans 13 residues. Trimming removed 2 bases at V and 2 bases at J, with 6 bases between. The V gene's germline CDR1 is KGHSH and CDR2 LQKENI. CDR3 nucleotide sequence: TGTGCCAGCTCACCAGTCCAGAACTATGGCTACACCTTC. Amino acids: CASSPVQNYGYTF.

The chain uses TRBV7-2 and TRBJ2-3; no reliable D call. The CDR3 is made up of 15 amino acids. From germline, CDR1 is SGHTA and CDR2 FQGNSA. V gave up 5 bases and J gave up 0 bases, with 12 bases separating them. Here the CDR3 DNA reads TGTGCCAGCAGCCCTAATTACTCTAGCACAGATACGCAGTATTTT. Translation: CASSPNYSSTDTQYF.

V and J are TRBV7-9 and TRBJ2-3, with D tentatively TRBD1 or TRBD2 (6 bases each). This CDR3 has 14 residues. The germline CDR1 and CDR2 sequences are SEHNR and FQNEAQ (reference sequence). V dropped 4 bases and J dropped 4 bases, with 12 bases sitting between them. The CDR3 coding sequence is TGTGCCAGCAGCTCCTCGGGGGCGCCAGATACGCAGTATTTT. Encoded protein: CASSSSGAPDTQYF.

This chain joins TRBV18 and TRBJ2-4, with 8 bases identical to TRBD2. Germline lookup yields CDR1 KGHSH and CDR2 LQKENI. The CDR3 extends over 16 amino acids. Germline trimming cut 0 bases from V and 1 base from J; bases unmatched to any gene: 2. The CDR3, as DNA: TGTGCCAGCTCACCACCTAGCGGGAAGGCCAAAAACATTCAGTACTTC. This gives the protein CASSPPSGKAKNIQYF.

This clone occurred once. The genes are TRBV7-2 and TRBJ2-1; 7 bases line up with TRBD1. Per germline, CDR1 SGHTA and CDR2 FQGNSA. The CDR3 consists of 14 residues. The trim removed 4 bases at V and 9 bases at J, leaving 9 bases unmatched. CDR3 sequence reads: CASSSHSTGPEQFF. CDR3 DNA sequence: TGTGCCAGCAGCTCTCACTCGACAGGGCCTGAGCAGTTCTTC. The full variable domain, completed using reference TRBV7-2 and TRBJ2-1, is GAGVSQSPSNKVTEKGKDVELRCDPISGHTALYWYRQSLGQGLEFLIYFQGNSAPDKSGLPSDRFSAERTGGSVSTLTIQRTQQEDSAVYLCASSSHSTGPEQFFGPGTRLTVL.

In DNA, the CDR3 is TGTGCCAGCAGCTTCGGGGACAGGGTGACCGGGGAGCTGTTTTTT. Translation gives CASSFGDRVTGELFF. V gene TRBV5-8 combines with J gene TRBJ2-2; TRBD1 matches at 9 bases. The germline gives CDR1 SGHTS, CDR2 YDEGEE. V was clipped by 2 bases and J by 5 bases; unmatched bases: 4. This CDR3 has 15 amino acids.

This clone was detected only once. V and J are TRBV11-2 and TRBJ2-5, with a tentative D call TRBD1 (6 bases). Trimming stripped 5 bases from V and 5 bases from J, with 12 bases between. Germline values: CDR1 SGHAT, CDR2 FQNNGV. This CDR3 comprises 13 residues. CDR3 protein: CASSLQGLETQYF. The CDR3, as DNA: TGTGCCAGCAGCCTACAGGGATTGGAGACCCAGTACTTC.

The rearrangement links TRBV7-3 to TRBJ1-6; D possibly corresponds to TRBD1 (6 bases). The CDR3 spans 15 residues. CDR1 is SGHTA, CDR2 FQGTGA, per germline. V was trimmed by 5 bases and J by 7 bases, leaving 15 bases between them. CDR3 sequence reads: CASSPRDIINSPLHF. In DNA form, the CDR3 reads TGTGCCAGCAGCCCCCGGGACATCATCAATTCACCCCTCCACTTT.

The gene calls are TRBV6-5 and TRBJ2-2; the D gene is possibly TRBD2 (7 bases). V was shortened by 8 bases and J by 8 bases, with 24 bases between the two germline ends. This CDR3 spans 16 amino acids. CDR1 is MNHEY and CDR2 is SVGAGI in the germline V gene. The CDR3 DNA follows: TGTGCCAGCGGTTCGATATTCACAGGGAGGGTGGGGGAGCTGTTTTTT. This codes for CASGSIFTGRVGELFF.

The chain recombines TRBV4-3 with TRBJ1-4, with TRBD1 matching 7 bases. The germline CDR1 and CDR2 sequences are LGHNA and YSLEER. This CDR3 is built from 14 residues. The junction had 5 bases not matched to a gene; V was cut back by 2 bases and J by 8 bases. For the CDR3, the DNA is TGCGCCAGCAGCCAAATGACAGGGAAAGAAAAACTGTTTTTT. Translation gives CASSQMTGKEKLFF.

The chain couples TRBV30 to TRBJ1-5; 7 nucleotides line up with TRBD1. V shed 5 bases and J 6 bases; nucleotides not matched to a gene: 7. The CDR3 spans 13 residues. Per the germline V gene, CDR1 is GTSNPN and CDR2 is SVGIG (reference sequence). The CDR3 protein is CAWSTGIGQPQHF. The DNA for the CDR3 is TGTGCCTGGTCGACAGGGATTGGTCAGCCCCAGCATTTT.

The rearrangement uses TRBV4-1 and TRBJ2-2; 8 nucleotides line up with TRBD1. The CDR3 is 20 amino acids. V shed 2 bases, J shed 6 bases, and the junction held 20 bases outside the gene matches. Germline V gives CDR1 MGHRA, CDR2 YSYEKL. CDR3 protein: CASSQFKDPPGTGVAGELFF. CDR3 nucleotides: TGCGCCAGCAGCCAATTTAAAGACCCTCCCGGGACAGGAGTCGCCGGGGAGCTGTTTTTT.